The 5 T cell receptor beta chains presented below share a single source sample, sequenced in a study of cytomegalovirus exposure and HLA in healthy donors. Vbeta (60) and Jbeta (13) primers were used in the PCR. The table came from immunoSEQ multiplex PCR; TCRdb's copy has only in-frame clones and leaves some out. The sample has 65,000 to 100,000 clones, around 79% seen once; the top ten hold under 15%. Sequencing input: PBMCs. The receptors were gathered from a woman between 40 and 50 years old in good health and CMV-seropositive.

CDR3 sequence: CASSYGQVPEKLFF. In DNA, the CDR3 is TGTGCCAGCAGCTACGGACAGGTTCCTGAAAAACTGTTTTTT. This rearrangement joins TRBV7-6 to TRBJ1-4, with 7 bases fitting TRBD1. The V gene end was trimmed by 4 bases and the J gene end by 7 bases; junction bases not matched to a gene: 6. From germline, CDR1 is SGHVS and CDR2 FNYEAQ. The CDR3 extends over 14 amino acids.

This clone was found once. This chain links TRBV11-2 with TRBJ1-6, with 7 positions matching TRBD1. Losses at the gene ends were 3 bases for V and 8 bases for J; bases not matched to a gene: 13. The CDR3 contains 17 residues. Germline V gene lookup returns CDR1 SGHAT and CDR2 FQNNGV. In DNA, the CDR3 is TGTGCCAGCAGCTTCGTCGCTCCGGGAACAGGGGATTCACCCCTCCACTTT. Protein sequence: CASSFVAPGTGDSPLHF.

The chain carries TRBV4-1 and TRBJ2-1; D is possibly TRBD1 (6 bases). The CDR3 contains 14 residues. The V and J ends lost 0 bases and 12 bases respectively, with 15 bases between them. Germline CDR1 is MGHRA and CDR2 is YSYEKL. This CDR3 reads CASSQEEKQGRQFF. In nucleotides, the CDR3 is TGCGCCAGCAGCCAAGAAGAAAAACAGGGTAGGCAGTTCTTC.

The sample holds one count of this clone. The chain employs TRBV7-8 and TRBJ2-7, with 10 nucleotides matching TRBD2. The CDR3 is 14 residues long. CDR1 and CDR2 (germline): SGHVS, FQNEAQ. The ends lost 5 bases at V and 0 bases at J; junction bases unmatched: 1. CDR3 in amino acids: CASSPSGGSYEQYF. The CDR3 DNA is TGTGCCAGCAGCCCTAGCGGGGGCTCCTACGAGCAGTACTTC.

This clone was seen once. This chain links TRBV28 with TRBJ1-2; unclear D gene. This CDR3 contains 13 residues. Deletions cut 9 bases from V and 5 bases from J, with 16 bases between. The V gene's germline CDR1 is MDHEN and CDR2 SYDVKM. This CDR3 reads CASNPDTSYGYTF. CDR3 DNA: TGTGCCAGTAACCCCGACACCTCGTATGGCTACACCTTC.